These 13 T cell receptor beta chains came from one sample sequenced in a study of blood T cell repertoires in COVID-19. Clones were sequenced by immunoSEQ multiplex PCR, and TCRdb holds only the in-frame ones, with some missing. The sample shows 390,000 or so clones, more than 80% of them seen only once. Specimen: peripheral blood. These TCRs come from a woman in her 30s with active or convalescent COVID-19.

This clone was recorded a few times. This chain uses TRBV4-1 with TRBJ2-1; D perhaps matches TRBD2 (8 bases). Trimming pared 2 bases from V and 6 bases from J, leaving 23 bases between. Germline CDR1 reads MGHRA; CDR2 reads YSYEKL. The CDR3 spans 18 residues. CDR3 in amino acids: CASSQQGDSGAWGNEQFF. The CDR3 DNA sequence: TGCGCCAGCAGCCAACAGGGGGATAGCGGGGCATGGGGCAATGAGCAGTTCTTC.

The chain recombines TRBV14 with TRBJ2-1, with D unresolved. Germline V gives CDR1 SGHDN, CDR2 FVKESK. Deletions cut 0 bases from V and 3 bases from J, with 15 bases between. This CDR3 is 17 amino acids long. The CDR3 sequence is CASSQDRRIINYNEQFF. CDR3 in DNA: TGTGCCAGCAGCCAAGATCGCAGGATCATCAACTACAATGAGCAGTTCTTC.

The V and J genes are TRBV4-1 and TRBJ2-5, with 9 bases fitting TRBD1. Germline loops: CDR1 MGHRA, CDR2 YSYEKL. The CDR3 has 19 amino acids. V dropped 4 bases and J dropped 5; count of bases not matched to a gene: 20. CDR3 DNA: TGCGCCAGCAGCCGAGATAGGACAGGGGATGACCCACTTATCGAGACCCAGTACTTC. This gives the protein CASSRDRTGDDPLIETQYF.

In this sample, this clone turned up a few times. The chain has TRBV7-9 and TRBJ2-2, with TRBD2 as a possible D gene (5 bases). The length of the CDR3 is 17 residues. Trimming took off 1 base at V and 0 bases at J, with 12 bases between the two ends. Germline V gene lookup returns CDR1 SEHNR and CDR2 FQNEAQ (reference sequence). The CDR3 reads CASSLGTDSANTGELFF. The CDR3 nucleotides read TGTGCCAGCAGCTTAGGCACGGACTCTGCGAACACCGGGGAGCTGTTTTTT.

A remark on this clone: Other DNA sequences from this sample encode an identical CDR3 as well. This chain joins TRBV12-3 or TRBV12-4 and TRBJ2-7, with TRBD2 identical over 9 bases. The CDR3 has 13 residues. Trimming cost V 3 bases and J 7 bases; bases outside gene matches: 4. The DNA for the CDR3 is TGTGCCAGCAGTTTCGGTAGCGGGAGTGAGCAGTACTTC. Protein sequence: CASSFGSGSEQYF.

The chain combines TRBV2 with TRBJ1-1; no reliable D call. The germline gives CDR1 SNHLY, CDR2 FYNNEI. The CDR3 runs to 14 residues. Trimming took 3 bases from V and 1 from J, leaving 9 bases between them. DNA of the CDR3: TGTGCCAGCAGTGAGGTACTCCCGAACACTGAAGCTTTCTTT. It encodes CASSEVLPNTEAFF. Full variable domain (rest looked up from reference TRBV2 and TRBJ1-1): EPEVTQTPSHQVTQMGQEVILRCVPISNHLYFYWYRQILGQKVEFLVSFYNNEISEKSEIFDDQFSVERPDGSNFTLKIRSTKLEDSAMYFCASSEVLPNTEAFFGQGTRLTVV.

This chain joins TRBV3-1 (or the pseudogene TRBV3-2) and TRBJ2-3, with 8 bases that match TRBD2. There are 19 residues in the CDR3. Germline V lookup: CDR1 LGHDT, CDR2 YNNKEL (reference sequence). V was pared by 0 bases and J by 1 base, with 12 bases of the junction left unmatched. CDR3 coding DNA: TGTGCCAGCAGCCAAGAACTGGGGGCGACAGCGGGGGGCACAGATACGCAGTATTTT. Protein product: CASSQELGATAGGTDTQYF.

The V call is TRBV2, the J call TRBJ2-7, with 8 bases lining up with TRBD1. The V and J ends lost 9 bases and 7 bases, in that order; junction bases with no gene match: 14. Germline CDR1 and CDR2: SNHLY and FYNNEI. The CDR3 runs 14 residues. CDR3 loop: CASAPGQVTGEQYF. The CDR3 nucleotides read TGTGCCAGTGCGCCGGGACAGGTTACTGGGGAGCAGTACTTC. Full variable domain (remainder filled in from reference TRBV2 and TRBJ2-7): EPEVTQTPSHQVTQMGQEVILRCVPISNHLYFYWYRQILGQKVEFLVSFYNNEISEKSEIFDDQFSVERPDGSNFTLKIRSTKLEDSAMYFCASAPGQVTGEQYFGPGTRLTVT.

This sequence joins TRBV4-1 and TRBJ2-2, with a tentative D call TRBD2 (6 bases). Between the trimmed V and J ends, which lost 4 bases and 2 bases, there was a span of 14 bases. The CDR3 has 16 amino acids. Looked up from germline, CDR1 is MGHRA and CDR2 is YSYEKL. The DNA for the CDR3 is TGCGCCAGCAGCCGAGTGGCGGGAAAAAACACCGGGGAGCTGTTTTTT. Its translation: CASSRVAGKNTGELFF.

The chain joins TRBV6-5 to TRBJ1-6, with D possibly being TRBD1 (5 bases). The CDR3 contains 12 residues. Germline assignment: CDR1 MNHEY and CDR2 SVGAGI. The V gene lost 10 bases and the J gene lost 8 bases, with 12 bases spanning the gap. The CDR3 is CATRDGDSPLHF. In DNA form, the CDR3 reads TGTGCCACGCGGGACGGGGATTCACCCCTCCACTTT.

This chain links TRBV5-1 with TRBJ2-1; D remains unclear. Germline V CDR1 and CDR2: SGHRS, YFSETQ. The CDR3 is 16 residues long. V dropped 0 bases and J dropped 5 bases, with 15 bases sitting between them. CDR3 amino acids: CASSLGLGFLDNEQFF. The DNA of the CDR3 is TGCGCCAGCAGCTTGGGACTTGGATTTTTGGACAATGAGCAGTTCTTC.

Here the CDR3 DNA reads TGCACCAGCAGCCCCCCGGGACAGGGGTCTATCACGGATCAGCCCCAGCATTTT. Its protein product is CTSSPPGQGSITDQPQHF. The rearrangement uses TRBV1 and TRBJ1-5; the D segment call TRBD1 is taken from the table without a DNA check. TRBV1 has pseudogene status. The CDR3 contains 18 residues.

This sequence joins TRBV4-1 and TRBJ1-1; D remains unclear. Germline CDR1 MGHRA, CDR2 YSYEKL. V lost 2 bases and J 0 bases, leaving 7 bases between the germline ends. This CDR3 is 14 amino acids long. The CDR3 reads CASSQLNLNTEAFF. CDR3 DNA: TGCGCCAGCAGCCAACTAAATTTGAACACTGAAGCTTTCTTT.